This entry lists 6 T cell receptor beta chains sequenced from one sample in a study of response to subunit inactivated influenza vaccine. TCRdb fed the RT-PCR reads into MiXCR, producing one record per CDR3 protein. The table lists about 800,000 distinct CDR3 sequences, approximately 22% of them singletons, with about a tenth in the top ten. The sample was PBMCs from blood, taken more than 4 days after vaccination. All receptors come from a man aged 50-59 years who received an inactivated influenza vaccine.

V usage is TRBV20-1 and J usage is TRBJ2-3; 9 nucleotides match TRBD2. The CDR3 totals 17 residues. Looked up from germline, CDR1 is DFQATT and CDR2 is SNEGSKA (reference sequence). V lost 1 base, J lost 1 base, and 9 bases stayed unmatched. The CDR3 spells CSARVAGLARRTDTQYF. The CDR3 nucleotides read TGCAGTGCTAGAGTGGCGGGACTAGCCCGACGCACAGATACGCAGTATTTT.

This clonotype has a single count. V gene TRBV12-3 or TRBV12-4 combines with J gene TRBJ2-7, with D tentatively TRBD1 (5 bases). Trimming took 3 bases from V and 4 from J, leaving 13 bases between them. The length of the CDR3 is 14 residues. The CDR3 loop reads CASSFQWGPYEQYF. In DNA form, the CDR3 reads TGTGCCAGCAGTTTTCAGTGGGGCCCTTACGAGCAGTACTTC.

This chain connects TRBV13 to TRBJ2-7, with 10 bases aligning to TRBD1. Germline V lookup: CDR1 PRHDT, CDR2 FYEKMQ (reference sequence). The junction had 7 bases not matched to a gene; V was cut back by 4 bases and J by 4 bases. This CDR3 is built from 15 residues. The DNA of the CDR3 is TGTGCCAGCAGCTACCGGACAGGGGGAACATACGAGCAGTACTTC. It is translated as CASSYRTGGTYEQYF.

The J gene is TRBJ2-2, the V gene TRBV29-1; D is uncertain. The V end lost 4 bases, the J end lost 3 bases, and 6 bases lay between the germline ends. Germline loops: CDR1 SQVTM, CDR2 ANQGSEA. The CDR3 extends over 12 amino acids. CDR3 region: CSVVGYTGELFF. In nucleotides, the CDR3 is TGCAGCGTTGTCGGGTACACCGGGGAGCTGTTTTTT.

On this clonotype itself: With a much larger clone just one base away, this may be a read error. V usage is TRBV4-3 and J usage is TRBJ2-3; TRBD2 aligns across 13 bases. This CDR3 contains 16 residues. The germline CDR1 and CDR2 sequences are LGHNA and YSLEER. CDR3 residues: CVSSQSATSGRNTQYF. The DNA of the CDR3 is TGCGTCAGCAGCCAATCCGCGACTAGCGGGAGGAATACGCAGTATTTT.

The rearrangement uses TRBV3-1 and TRBJ1-3; D is unclear. Trimming left V 3 bases short and J 3 bases short, with 3 bases between. From germline, CDR1 is LGHDT and CDR2 YNNKEL (reference sequence). The CDR3 sequence is 12 residues long. The CDR3 sequence: CASSQNGNTIYF. The CDR3 DNA sequence: TGTGCCAGCAGCCAGAATGGAAACACCATATATTTT. The entire variable domain, with the rest obtained from reference TRBV3-1 and TRBJ1-3, is as follows: DTAVSQTPKYLVTQMGNDKSIKCEQNLGHDTMYWYKQDSKKFLKIMFSYNNKELIINETVPNRFSPKSPDKAHLNLHINSLELGDSAVYFCASSQNGNTIYFGEGSWLTVV.